The 8 T cell receptor beta chains presented below share a single source sample, sequenced in a study of neurological immune-mediated disorders. Time point noted: longitudinal time-point 3. TCRdb re-called the 5' RACE reads with MiXCR, one entry per CDR3 protein. The sample records about 45,000 distinct CDR3 sequences, around an eighth being singletons. Sequences were obtained from PBMCs. The receptors stem from a man aged 30 to 39 in good health.

Concerning this clonotype itself: One end of the junction varies from germline; a read error may be responsible. The chain has TRBV20-1 and TRBJ2-7; D gene unclear. CDR3 length: 11 residues. The germline V gene encodes CDR1 DFQATT and CDR2 SNEGSKA (reference sequence). For the CDR3, the DNA is TGCAGTGCTAGAGTAAACGACGACCAGTACTTC. It translates to CSARVNDDQYF.

This clonotype was observed many times. This sequence joins TRBV18 and TRBJ2-5; maybe TRBD1 (6 bases). V lost 8 bases and J lost 1, with 11 bases in between. Germline assignment: CDR1 KGHSH and CDR2 LQKENI. The CDR3 has 13 residues. The DNA of the CDR3 is TGTGCCAGCGTACAGGGTCCCCAAGAGACCCAGTACTTC. This sequence encodes CASVQGPQETQYF.

At least ten counts were recorded for this clonotype. The gene calls are TRBV28 and TRBJ1-4; D is unresolved. Germline lookup yields CDR1 MDHEN and CDR2 SYDVKM. The ends were cut back, 8 bases at V and 8 bases at J, with 27 bases in the middle. The CDR3 totals 17 residues. CDR3 region: CASGRLLSGPREEKLFF. Written as DNA, the CDR3 is TGTGCCAGCGGGCGGCTCCTGAGTGGACCTAGAGAAGAAAAACTGTTTTTT.

This clonotype has ten or more counts. Mismatch with germline at one junction end may stem from a read error. The rearrangement joins TRBV5-6 to TRBJ2-1; perhaps D is TRBD1 or TRBD2 (5 bases each). CDR3 length equals 16 residues. CDR1 is SGHDT, CDR2 YYEEEE, per germline. The DNA of the CDR3 is TGTGCCAGCAGCCCGTCCGGGGCATGGTCCTTCAATGAGCAGTTCTTC. The encoded protein is CASSPSGAWSFNEQFF.

Ten or more counts support this clonotype. The V gene is TRBV15, the J gene TRBJ2-7; TRBD1 agrees at 12 bases. This CDR3 comprises 15 residues. Germline V gene sequence: CDR1 LNHNV, CDR2 YYDKDF (reference sequence). V lost 3 bases and J lost 6; bases outside the gene matches: 6. CDR3 sequence: CATSSDGTGGSEQYF. CDR3 coding DNA: TGTGCCACCAGCAGCGATGGGACAGGGGGCTCCGAGCAGTACTTC. The variable domain in full, with the rest retrieved from reference TRBV15 and TRBJ2-7, is DAMVIQNPRYQVTQFGKPVTLSCSQTLNHNVMYWYQQKSSQAPKLLFHYYDKDFNNEADTPDNFQSRRPNTSFCFLDIRSPGLGDTAMYLCATSSDGTGGSEQYFGPGTRLTVT.

The table lists this clonotype with many counts. Here the CDR3 reads CASSLDENTEAFF. In DNA form, the CDR3 reads TGTGCCAGCAGTTTAGACGAGAACACTGAAGCTTTCTTT. The gene calls are TRBV28 and TRBJ1-1; D remains unclear. Germline-derived CDR1 and CDR2 are MDHEN and SYDVKM. The CDR3 loop spans 13 amino acids. Trimming stripped 2 bases from V and 1 base from J, with 5 bases between.

Comment on this clonotype: This may come from a read error, since a much larger clone is one base off. The chain couples TRBV20-1 to TRBJ2-2, with D uncertain. The CDR3 has 13 amino acids. The germline V gene has CDR1 DFQATT and CDR2 SNEGSKA (reference sequence). The chain's CDR3 is CGALTQNTGELFF. CDR3 in DNA: TGCGGTGCTCTGACTCAGAACACCGGGGAGCTGTTTTTT.

The sample holds many counts of this clonotype. A junction boundary mismatches the germline segment, possibly from a read error. The chain couples TRBV6-6 to TRBJ2-2; D is perhaps TRBD1 or TRBD2 (5 bases each). The CDR3 consists of 16 residues. CDR1 and CDR2 (germline): MNHNY, SVGAGI (reference sequence). The CDR3 loop reads CASSHGGTGNPGELFF. DNA for the CDR3: TGTGCCAGCAGTCATGGGGGAACCGGGAACCCCGGGGAGCTGTTTTTT.